This T cell receptor beta chain emerged from a study of blood T cell repertoires in COVID-19. Trimming removed 2 bases at V and 1 base at J, with 5 bases between. The germline gives CDR1 SGHDN, CDR2 FVKESK. The CDR3 sequence is 13 residues long. This clone was detected only a few times. Sequenced by immunoSEQ multiplex PCR; TCRdb stores in-frame clones only, minus some. The sample has fewer than 150,000 clones, around 85% seen once. This clonotype was sampled from a woman in her forties or fifties who had recovered from COVID-19. The chain combines TRBV14 with TRBJ1-1; D unclear. Sequencing used peripheral blood. Written as DNA, the CDR3 is TGTGCCAGCAGCCAATGGGCGAACACTGAAGCTTTCTTT. This codes for CASSQWANTEAFF.